This paragraph reports one T cell receptor (beta chain). The antigen is unknown. The data originate from a study of cytomegalovirus exposure and HLA in healthy donors. Study results and caveats: The authors excluded some V segments, including TRBV6-2 and TRBV6-3, as indistinguishable. Clonal expansion, a later analysis showed, was greater in HLA-associated TCR beta chains than in equally common others.

13 Jbeta primers and 60 Vbeta primers were used for the PCR. Measured with immunoSEQ multiplex PCR; TCRdb has only the in-frame clones, and not every one. The table has roughly 170,000 clones, about 80% seen once. V was trimmed by 0 bases and J by 5 bases, leaving 9 bases between them. The V gene's germline CDR1 is SGHDT and CDR2 YYEEEE. The CDR3 sequence is 15 residues long. The J gene is TRBJ1-6, the V gene TRBV5-6; unclear D gene. Sequencing input: PBMCs. The TCR originated in a young woman in good health and CMV-seronegative. CDR3 residues: CASSLVGRHNSPLHF. The CDR3 DNA follows: TGTGCCAGCAGCTTGGTGGGCAGGCATAATTCACCCCTCCACTTT.